This T cell receptor (beta chain) originates from a study of T-cell reconstitution after alpha-beta-depleted transplantation in children. The CDR3 is 12 amino acids. CDR1 is SQVTM, CDR2 ANQGSEA, per germline. The ends lost 6 bases at V and 3 bases at J; junction bases unmatched: 4. Preparation of the TCRbeta library was carried out with unique molecular identifiers. MiXCR was run by TCRdb on the PCR reads, yielding one entry per CDR3 protein. This table holds hundreds of thousands of distinct CDR3 sequences, roughly 17% found once. The chain couples TRBV29-1 to TRBJ2-5, with 7 bases lining up with TRBD2. The receptor was derived from a human donor who donated a stem cell graft to a child with acute myeloid leukemia. Material: PBMCs from the stem cell graft donor, obtained from the stem cell graft. CDR3 sequence: CSVQTSKETQYF. CDR3 nucleotide sequence: TGCAGCGTCCAGACTAGCAAAGAGACCCAGTACTTC.